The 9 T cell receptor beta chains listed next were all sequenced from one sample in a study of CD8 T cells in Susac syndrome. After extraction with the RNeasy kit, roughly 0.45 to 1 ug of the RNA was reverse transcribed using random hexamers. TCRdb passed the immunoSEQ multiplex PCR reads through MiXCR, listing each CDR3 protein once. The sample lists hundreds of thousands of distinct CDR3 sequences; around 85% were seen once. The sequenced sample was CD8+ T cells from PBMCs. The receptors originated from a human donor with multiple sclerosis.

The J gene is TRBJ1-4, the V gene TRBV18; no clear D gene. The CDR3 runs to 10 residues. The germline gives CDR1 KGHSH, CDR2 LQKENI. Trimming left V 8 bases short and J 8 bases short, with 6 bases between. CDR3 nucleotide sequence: TGTGCCAGCGGAGACGAAAAACTGTTTTTT. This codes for CASGDEKLFF.

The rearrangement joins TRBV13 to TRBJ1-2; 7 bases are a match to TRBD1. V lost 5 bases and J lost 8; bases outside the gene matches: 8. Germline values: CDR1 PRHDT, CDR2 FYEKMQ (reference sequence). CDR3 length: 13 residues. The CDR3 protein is CASSNAGGLGYTF. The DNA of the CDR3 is TGTGCCAGCAGCAATGCAGGGGGACTCGGCTACACCTTC.

CDR3 sequence (DNA): TGTGCCAGTAGTATGGTCGGGTTGAACACTGAAGCTTTCTTT. It is translated as CASSMVGLNTEAFF. The chain has TRBV19 and TRBJ1-1; no definite D call. Trimming cost V 3 bases and J 0 bases, with 8 bases left between them. The CDR3 consists of 14 residues. CDR1 and CDR2 (germline): LNHDA, SQIVND (reference sequence). The full variable domain, with the rest looked up from reference TRBV19 and TRBJ1-1, is DGGITQSPKYLFRKEGQNVTLSCEQNLNHDAMYWYRQDPGQGLRLIYYSQIVNDFQKGDIAEGYSVSREKKESFPLTVTSAQKNPTAFYLCASSMVGLNTEAFFGQGTRLTVV.

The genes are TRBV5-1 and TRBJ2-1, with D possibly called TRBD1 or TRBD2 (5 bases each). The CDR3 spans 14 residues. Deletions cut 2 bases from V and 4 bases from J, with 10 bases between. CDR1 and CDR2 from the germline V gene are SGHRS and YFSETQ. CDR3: CASSFRDGYNEQFF. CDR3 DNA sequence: TGCGCCAGCAGCTTCCGGGACGGATACAATGAGCAGTTCTTC.

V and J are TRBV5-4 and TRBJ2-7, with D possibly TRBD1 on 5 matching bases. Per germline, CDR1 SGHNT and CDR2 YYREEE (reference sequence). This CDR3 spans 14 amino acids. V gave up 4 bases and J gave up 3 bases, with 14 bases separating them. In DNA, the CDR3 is TGTGCCAGCAGCCCCGCCCTAAGGGGCTACGAGCAGTACTTC. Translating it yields CASSPALRGYEQYF.

In DNA form, the CDR3 reads TGTGCCAGCAGCCCACGGACAGGGTTGGGTTACGAGCAGTACTTC. Protein sequence: CASSPRTGLGYEQYF. This chain links TRBV4-2 with TRBJ2-7; 8 bases line up with TRBD1. With 4 bases clipped from V and 4 bases from J, the junction kept 9 bases outside the gene matches. This CDR3 is built from 15 residues. The germline V gene encodes CDR1 LGHNA and CDR2 YNFKEQ.

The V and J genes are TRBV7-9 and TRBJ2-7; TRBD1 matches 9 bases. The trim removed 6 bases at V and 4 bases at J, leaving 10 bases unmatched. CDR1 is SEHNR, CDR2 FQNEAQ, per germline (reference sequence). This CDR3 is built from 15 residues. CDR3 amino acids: CASSPGTGLLYEQYF. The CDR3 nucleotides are TGTGCCAGCAGTCCCGGGACAGGGCTTCTTTACGAGCAGTACTTC.

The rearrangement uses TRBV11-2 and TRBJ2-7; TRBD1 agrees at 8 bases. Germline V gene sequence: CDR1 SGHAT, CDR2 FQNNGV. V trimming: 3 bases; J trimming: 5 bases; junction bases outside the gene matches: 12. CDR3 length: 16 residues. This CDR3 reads CASSFRGRPGLDEQYF. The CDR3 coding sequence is TGTGCCAGCAGCTTCAGGGGGCGCCCCGGACTGGACGAGCAGTACTTC. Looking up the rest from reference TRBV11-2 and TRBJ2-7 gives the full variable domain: EAGVAQSPRYKIIEKRQSVAFWCNPISGHATLYWYQQILGQGPKLLIQFQNNGVVDDSQLPKDRFSAERLKGVDSTLKIQPAKLEDSAVYLCASSFRGRPGLDEQYFGPGTRLTVT.

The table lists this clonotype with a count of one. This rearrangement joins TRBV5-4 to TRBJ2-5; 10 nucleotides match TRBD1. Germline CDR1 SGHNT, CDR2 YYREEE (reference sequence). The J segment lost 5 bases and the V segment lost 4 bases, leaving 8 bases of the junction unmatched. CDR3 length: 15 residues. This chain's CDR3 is CASSPGTGDGETQYF. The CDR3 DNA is TGTGCCAGCAGCCCCGGGACAGGGGATGGGGAGACCCAGTACTTC.